This T cell receptor beta chain was retrieved from a study of CD8 T cells in ankylosing spondylitis. Regarding the study as a whole: The authors reported significant enrichment of disease-linked clones in matched ankylosing spondylitis synovial fluid. Apparently characteristic of ankylosing spondylitis blood was a TCR beta motif (fewer than ten highly homologous variants).

V dropped 6 bases and J dropped 6; count of bases not matched to a gene: 9. The CDR3 contains 14 residues. This clonotype was observed at least ten times. Its antigen is not known. TCRdb reprocessed the 5' RACE reads with MiXCR, giving one entry per CDR3 protein. The sample includes under 200,000 distinct CDR3 sequences, approximately 9% of them seen just once. The sequencing sample was made of blood, either unsorted or a sorted T cell fraction (not recorded which). The V call is TRBV12-3 or TRBV12-4, the J call TRBJ2-3; 7 bases agree with TRBD1. The TCR originated in a female donor with ankylosing spondylitis or in good health (not recorded which). The CDR3 region has the DNA TGTGCCAGCAGGTTGGAAGGGGGCAGTGATACGCAGTATTTT. It is translated as CASRLEGGSDTQYF.